A single sample is the source of the 21 T cell receptor beta chains below, sequenced in a study of T cells in Graves' hyperthyroidism and ophthalmopathy (dated by TCRdb to between 2018 and 2020). Library prep was done by multiplex PCR. Sequencing used an Illumina HiSeq 2000. The TCR beta CDR3 regions were amplified from RNA transcripts. The TCR CDR3 was subjected to a first round of RT-PCR using the HTBI primer set and the Qiagen OneStep RT-PCR kit. The public reads were quality trimmed at Q25 with fastp and then assembled into clones with MiXCR by TCRdb, keeping productive beta chains. Identical CDR3 protein sequences are pooled into one entry, listed with their most common genes and DNA. This sample has 500,000 to 600,000 distinct CDR3 sequences in its table, and about 43% of those were observed once. The ten largest clones add up to about 8.3% of the sample. The sequenced material came from peripheral blood or thyroid tissue (not recorded which). The source is a woman aged 18 to 35 with Graves' hyperthyroidism.

This clonotype came up many times. J is TRBJ1-4 and V is TRBV19, with 10 nucleotides matching TRBD1. Germline-derived CDR1 and CDR2 are LNHDA and SQIVND (reference sequence). CDR3 length: 16 residues. Unmatched junction bases numbered 7, after V lost 4 bases and J lost 5 bases. The CDR3 here is CASSTPPGQGNEKLFF. CDR3 in DNA: TGTGCCAGTAGTACCCCCCCGGGACAGGGGAATGAAAAACTGTTTTTT.

This clonotype has just a few counts. V and J are TRBV5-1 and TRBJ1-6; 7 nucleotides align to TRBD1. V dropped 0 bases and J dropped 8; count of bases not matched to a gene: 2. This CDR3 spans 14 amino acids. Germline CDR1 is SGHRS and CDR2 is YFSETQ. The CDR3 reads CASSLGDRYSPLHF. CDR3 nucleotide sequence: TGCGCCAGCAGCTTGGGGGACAGATATTCACCCCTCCACTTT.

There are many counts of this clonotype. The chain carries TRBV5-8 and TRBJ1-2; D is possibly TRBD1 (5 bases). This CDR3 has 13 amino acids. Trimming pared 5 bases from V and 0 bases from J, leaving 8 bases between. Germline V CDR1 and CDR2: SGHTS, YDEGEE. The CDR3 sequence is CASSWGSNYGYTF. The CDR3 DNA is TGTGCCAGCAGTTGGGGGTCTAACTATGGCTACACCTTC.

Comments on this clonotype: No DNA is shown, since the ends of the CDR3 on it are uncertain; the CDR3 is the one TCRdb lists. CDR3 region: CASRTEIMKNCFF. The chain has TRBV2 and TRBJ1-4. The germline V gene encodes CDR1 SNHLY and CDR2 FYNNEI. Inclusive of both ends, the CDR3 amounts to 13 amino acids.

V gene TRBV24-1 combines with J gene TRBJ2-6, with TRBD1 identical over 7 bases. Germline V CDR1 and CDR2: KGHDR, SFDVKD. The length of the CDR3 is 14 residues. With V trimmed by 3 bases and J by 9 bases, 4 bases remained unmatched. The chain's CDR3 is CATSDPGGYNVLTF. CDR3 DNA sequence: TGTGCCACCAGTGATCCAGGGGGATACAACGTCCTGACTTTC.

This clonotype was observed many times. The chain joins TRBV4-2 to TRBJ1-2; D is possibly TRBD1 (6 bases). Trimming left V 3 bases short and J 8 bases short, with 19 bases between. The germline gives CDR1 LGHNA, CDR2 YNFKEQ. The CDR3 length is 15 residues. The CDR3 sequence is CASSQEVTGTRGYTF. The DNA of the CDR3 is TGTGCCAGCAGCCAGGAGGTTACAGGGACAAGGGGCTACACCTTC.

This clonotype appeared once. In DNA form, the CDR3 reads TGCAGTGCTAGAGACAGGCGGCGGGAGTTCGTTGAGCAGTTCTTC. Protein sequence: CSARDRRREFVEQFF. The V call is TRBV20-1, the J call TRBJ2-7; TRBD2 aligns across 7 bases. The tail of the sequence fits TRBJ2-1 better, so the J call may be wrong. Germline V gene lookup returns CDR1 DFQATT and CDR2 SNEGSKA (reference sequence). The CDR3 loop spans 15 amino acids.

The V and J genes are TRBV29-1 and TRBJ1-5, with D tentatively TRBD1 (5 bases). The CDR3 totals 14 residues. Germline-derived CDR1 and CDR2 are SQVTM and ANQGSEA. The V gene lost 8 bases and the J gene lost 1 base, with 15 bases spanning the gap. The CDR3, as DNA: TGCAGCTTCCCGAGGGGCGGGAGCAATCAGCCCCAGCATTTT. It is translated as CSFPRGGSNQPQHF.

V is TRBV7-2 and J is TRBJ1-6; D unresolved. Germline V lookup: CDR1 SGHTA, CDR2 FQGNSA. Trimming removed 2 bases at V and 10 bases at J, with 12 bases between. This CDR3 has 14 residues. The CDR3 region is CASSLWEKGSPLHF. CDR3 coding DNA: TGTGCCAGCAGCTTATGGGAAAAAGGATCACCCCTCCACTTT.

The rearrangement joins TRBV2 to TRBJ1-2; TRBD1 matches 8 bases. The CDR3 is made up of 14 amino acids. Germline values: CDR1 SNHLY, CDR2 FYNNEI. Trimming cost V 8 bases and J 3 bases; bases outside gene matches: 8. The CDR3 sequence is CASSAEGQDYGYTF. The CDR3 DNA reads TGTGCCAGCTCAGCGGAGGGACAGGACTATGGCTACACCTTC.

The gene calls are TRBV18 and TRBJ2-7; 8 bases agree with TRBD2. CDR3 length equals 14 residues. CDR1 and CDR2 from the germline V gene are KGHSH and LQKENI. J was trimmed by 7 bases and V by 3 bases; bases with no gene match: 8. In nucleotides, the CDR3 is TGTGCCAGCTCACCGGGAGCGGGAGCTGGGGAGCAGTACTTC. As protein: CASSPGAGAGEQYF. The whole variable domain, remainder taken from reference TRBV18 and TRBJ2-7, is NAGVMQNPRHLVRRRGQEARLRCSPMKGHSHVYWYRQLPEEGLKFMVYLQKENIIDESGMPKERFSAEFPKEGPSILRIQQVVRGDSAAYFCASSPGAGAGEQYFGPGTRLTVT.

The chain carries TRBV7-9 and TRBJ1-1, with 10 bases lining up with TRBD1. CDR1 and CDR2 from the germline V gene are SEHNR and FQNEAQ (reference sequence). This CDR3 comprises 15 residues. Losses at the gene ends were 5 bases for V and 1 base for J; bases not matched to a gene: 4. CDR3: CASSTDRGPNTEAFF. As DNA, the CDR3 is TGTGCCAGCAGCACCGACAGGGGGCCGAACACTGAAGCTTTCTTT.

V is TRBV2 and J is TRBJ2-1; 7 bases are shared with TRBD2. V shed 5 bases and J 3 bases; nucleotides not matched to a gene: 13. In germline, CDR1 is SNHLY, CDR2 FYNNEI. The CDR3 spans 17 residues. Written as DNA, the CDR3 is TGTGCCAGCAGTCAATTGAAATCTAGCGGACTCTACAATGAGCAGTTCTTC. Amino acids: CASSQLKSSGLYNEQFF. Using reference TRBV2 and TRBJ2-1 for the parts outside the CDR3, the full variable domain is EPEVTQTPSHQVTQMGQEVILRCVPISNHLYFYWYRQILGQKVEFLVSFYNNEISEKSEIFDDQFSVERPDGSNFTLKIRSTKLEDSAMYFCASSQLKSSGLYNEQFFGPGTRLTVL.

Many counts were recorded for this clonotype. V is TRBV6-2 or TRBV6-3 and J is TRBJ1-1; 11 nucleotides agree with TRBD1. V was pared by 0 bases and J by 5 bases, with 5 bases of the junction left unmatched. Germline CDR1 reads MNHEY; CDR2 reads SVGEGT. The CDR3 spans 16 residues. CDR3: CASSYSGTGGGTEAFF. The CDR3 DNA follows: TGTGCCAGCAGTTACTCTGGGACAGGGGGAGGAACTGAAGCTTTCTTT.

This clonotype was observed many times. The V and J genes are TRBV9 and TRBJ2-7, with TRBD1 matching over 8 bases. The V and J ends lost 0 bases and 2 bases, in that order; junction bases with no gene match: 4. This CDR3 spans 15 amino acids. The germline gives CDR1 SGDLS, CDR2 YYNGEE. The CDR3 here is CASSVGTGRTYEQYF. The CDR3 nucleotides read TGTGCCAGCAGCGTAGGGACAGGGCGGACCTACGAGCAGTACTTC.

This clonotype has a count of ten or more. The CDR3 reads CASSLQLAPIGEQYF. In nucleotides, the CDR3 is TGTGCCAGCAGTTTACAACTAGCGCCGATCGGCGAGCAGTACTTC. This chain joins TRBV27 and TRBJ2-7; 7 bases are a match to TRBD2. J gave up 6 bases and V 2 bases, and 10 bases lay outside the gene matches. This CDR3 is built from 15 residues. Germline V gene data show CDR1 as MNHEY and CDR2 as SMNVEV (reference sequence).

This clonotype was observed once. The rearrangement uses TRBV19 and TRBJ1-5; D is undetermined. Trimming stripped 5 bases from V and 7 bases from J, with 15 bases between. This CDR3 region has 14 residues. Per germline, CDR1 LNHDA and CDR2 SQIVND (reference sequence). CDR3: CASSPRRSYQPQHF. DNA of the CDR3: TGTGCCAGTAGTCCCCGTAGGAGCTACCAGCCCCAGCATTTT.

CDR3 amino acids: CSVVRTSGEPYEQYF. CDR3 in DNA: TGCAGCGTCGTGAGGACTAGCGGGGAACCCTACGAGCAGTACTTC. The chain has TRBV29-1 and TRBJ2-7; 12 bases align to TRBD2. This CDR3 region has 15 residues. The germline CDR1 and CDR2 sequences are SQVTM and ANQGSEA. The J segment lost 2 bases and the V segment lost 6 bases, leaving 8 bases of the junction unmatched.

This clonotype was picked up many times. The chain recombines TRBV20-1 with TRBJ1-5; TRBD1 agrees at 7 bases. This CDR3 spans 14 amino acids. Germline CDR1 and CDR2: DFQATT and SNEGSKA (reference sequence). V was pared by 2 bases and J by 4 bases, with 5 bases of the junction left unmatched. In nucleotides, the CDR3 is TGCAGTGCTAGACCGGGACAGTCAAATCAGCCCCAGCATTTT. Its protein is CSARPGQSNQPQHF.

About this clonotype itself: A much larger clone sits a single nucleotide away, making a read error possible. This chain links TRBV19 with TRBJ2-7, with D perhaps TRBD1 (6 bases). The V gene lost 5 bases and the J gene lost 4 bases, with 15 bases spanning the gap. This CDR3 region has 14 residues. Germline V CDR1 and CDR2: LNHDA, SQIVND (reference sequence). Here the CDR3 reads CASSADRRNYEQYF. DNA of the CDR3: TGTGCCAGTAGTGCCGACAGGAGGAATTACGAGCAGTACTTC.

The chain couples TRBV29-1 to TRBJ2-5; the D gene could be TRBD1 or TRBD2 (5 bases each). The CDR3 length is 13 residues. The germline V gene encodes CDR1 SQVTM and CDR2 ANQGSEA. With 8 bases removed from V and 3 bases from J, the gap between germline ends came to 16 bases. The CDR3 nucleotides are TGCAGCAGCCGAGAGGGGCAGGAAGAGACCCAGTACTTC. Its translation is CSSREGQEETQYF.